The clone carrying this T cell receptor (beta chain) has more than one count but fewer than ten. The antigen is unknown. This sample was included in a study of T-cell memory formation after mild COVID-19. General study results and limits: The finding that pre-infection memory included some responding clones suggested that cross-reactive memory joined. For contracting clones, CD4+ ones sat mainly in CM and EM, CD8+ in EMRA.

The germline CDR1 and CDR2 sequences are MDHEN and SYDVKM. The CDR3 has 14 residues. Trimming at V came to 5 bases and at J to 3 bases, leaving 3 bases not matched to a gene. Sample barcodes and UMIs were carried by the TCR alpha and TCR beta cDNA libraries that 5'RACE generated with constant-segment primers. MiXCR, applied by TCRdb to the 5' RACE reads, yields one record per CDR3 protein. The sample has about 430,000 distinct CDR3 sequences; roughly 18% are singletons. Sample: PBMCs or a T cell subset sorted from them (not recorded which). This clonotype was sampled from a man between 18 and 35 years old who had mild COVID-19 (a few samples of this study predate the infection). Cell type and time point are not known. The rearrangement joins TRBV28 to TRBJ2-4; 8 bases are shared with TRBD2. CDR3 loop: CASSERGIKNIQYF. As DNA, the CDR3 is TGTGCCAGCAGTGAGCGGGGGATCAAAAACATTCAGTACTTC. Full variable domain (missing parts from reference TRBV28 and TRBJ2-4): DVKVTQSSRYLVKRTGEKVFLECVQDMDHENMFWYRQDPGLGLRLIYFSYDVKMKEKGDIPEGYSVSREKKERFSLILESASTNQTSMYLCASSERGIKNIQYFGAGTRLSVL.